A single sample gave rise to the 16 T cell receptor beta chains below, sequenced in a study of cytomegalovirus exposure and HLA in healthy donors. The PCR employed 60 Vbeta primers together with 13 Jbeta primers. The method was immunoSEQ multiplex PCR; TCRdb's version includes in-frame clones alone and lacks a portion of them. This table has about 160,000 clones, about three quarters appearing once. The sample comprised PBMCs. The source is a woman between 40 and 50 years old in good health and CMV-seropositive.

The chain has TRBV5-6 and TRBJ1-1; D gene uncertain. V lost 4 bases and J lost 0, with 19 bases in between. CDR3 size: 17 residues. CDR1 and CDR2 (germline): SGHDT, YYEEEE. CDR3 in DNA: TGTGCCAGCAGCACGAGGATGGTTAGCCCCTTGAACACTGAAGCTTTCTTT. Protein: CASSTRMVSPLNTEAFF.

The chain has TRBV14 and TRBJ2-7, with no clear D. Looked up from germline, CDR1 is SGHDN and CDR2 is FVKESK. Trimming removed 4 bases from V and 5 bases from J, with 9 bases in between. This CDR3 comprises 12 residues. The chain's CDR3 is CASSRTRHEQYF. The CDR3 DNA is TGTGCCAGCAGCCGAACGCGCCACGAGCAGTACTTC.

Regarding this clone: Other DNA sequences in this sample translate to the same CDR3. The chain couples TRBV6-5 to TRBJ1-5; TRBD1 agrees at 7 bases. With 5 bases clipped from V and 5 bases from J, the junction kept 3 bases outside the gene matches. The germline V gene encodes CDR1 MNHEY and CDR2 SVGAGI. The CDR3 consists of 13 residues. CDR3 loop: CASSDRVDQPQHF. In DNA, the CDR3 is TGTGCCAGCAGTGACAGGGTGGATCAGCCCCAGCATTTT.

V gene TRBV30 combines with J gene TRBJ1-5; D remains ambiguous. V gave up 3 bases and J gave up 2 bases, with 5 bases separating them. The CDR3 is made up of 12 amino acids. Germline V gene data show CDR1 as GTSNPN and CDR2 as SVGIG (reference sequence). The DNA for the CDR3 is TGTGCCTGGAGGAGTGGCAATCAGCCCCAGCATTTT. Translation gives CAWRSGNQPQHF.

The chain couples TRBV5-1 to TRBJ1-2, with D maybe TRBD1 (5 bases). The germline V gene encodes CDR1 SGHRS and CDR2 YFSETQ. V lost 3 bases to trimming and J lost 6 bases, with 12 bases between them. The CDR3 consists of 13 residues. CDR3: CASSWTLTDGYTF. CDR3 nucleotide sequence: TGCGCCAGCAGCTGGACATTGACGGATGGCTACACCTTC.

Here the CDR3 reads CASSPDLGWTVAYEQYF. CDR3 in DNA: TGTGCCAGCTCACCAGACCTCGGCTGGACAGTGGCCTACGAGCAGTACTTC. The V call is TRBV18, the J call TRBJ2-7; possible D gene TRBD1, 6 bases. The germline V gene has CDR1 KGHSH and CDR2 LQKENI. V was clipped by 2 bases and J by 2 bases, with 19 bases between them. The CDR3 is made up of 17 amino acids.

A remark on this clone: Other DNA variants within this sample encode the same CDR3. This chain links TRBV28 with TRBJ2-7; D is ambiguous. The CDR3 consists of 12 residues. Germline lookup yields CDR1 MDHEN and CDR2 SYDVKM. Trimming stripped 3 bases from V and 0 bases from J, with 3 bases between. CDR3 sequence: CASSLSSYEQYF. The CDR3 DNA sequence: TGTGCCAGCAGTTTGAGCTCCTACGAGCAGTACTTC.

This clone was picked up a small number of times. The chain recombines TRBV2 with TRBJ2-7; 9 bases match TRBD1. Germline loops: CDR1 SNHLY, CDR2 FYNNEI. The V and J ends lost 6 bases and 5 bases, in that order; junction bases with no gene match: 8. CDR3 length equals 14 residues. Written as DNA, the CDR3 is TGTGCCAGCAGCCAACAGGGGGCCCAGGACGAGCAGTACTTC. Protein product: CASSQQGAQDEQYF. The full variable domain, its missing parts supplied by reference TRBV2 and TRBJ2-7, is EPEVTQTPSHQVTQMGQEVILRCVPISNHLYFYWYRQILGQKVEFLVSFYNNEISEKSEIFDDQFSVERPDGSNFTLKIRSTKLEDSAMYFCASSQQGAQDEQYFGPGTRLTVT.

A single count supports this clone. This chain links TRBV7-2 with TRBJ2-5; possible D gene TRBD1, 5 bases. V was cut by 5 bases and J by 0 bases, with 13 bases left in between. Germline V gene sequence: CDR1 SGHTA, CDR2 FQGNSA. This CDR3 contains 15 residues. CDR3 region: CASSPLGHYQETQYF. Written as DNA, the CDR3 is TGTGCCAGCAGCCCCCTGGGGCACTACCAAGAGACCCAGTACTTC.

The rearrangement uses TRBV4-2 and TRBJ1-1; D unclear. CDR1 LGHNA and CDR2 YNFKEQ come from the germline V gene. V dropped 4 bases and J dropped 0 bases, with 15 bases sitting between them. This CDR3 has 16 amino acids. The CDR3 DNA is TGTGCCAGCAGCCGATTAAGACAAGGCATGAACACTGAAGCTTTCTTT. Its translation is CASSRLRQGMNTEAFF.

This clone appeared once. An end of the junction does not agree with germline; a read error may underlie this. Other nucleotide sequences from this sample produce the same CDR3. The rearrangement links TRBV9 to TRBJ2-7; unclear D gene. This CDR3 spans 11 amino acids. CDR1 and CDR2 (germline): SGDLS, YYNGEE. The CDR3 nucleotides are TGCGCCAGCAGCGCCAATTACGAGCAGTACTTC. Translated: CASSANYEQYF.

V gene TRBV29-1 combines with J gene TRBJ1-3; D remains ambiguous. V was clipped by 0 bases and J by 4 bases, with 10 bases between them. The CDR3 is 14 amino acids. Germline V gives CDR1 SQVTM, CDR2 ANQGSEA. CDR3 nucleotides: TGCAGCGTTGAAGATGGAGGTCTAGGAAACACCATATATTTT. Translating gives CSVEDGGLGNTIYF.

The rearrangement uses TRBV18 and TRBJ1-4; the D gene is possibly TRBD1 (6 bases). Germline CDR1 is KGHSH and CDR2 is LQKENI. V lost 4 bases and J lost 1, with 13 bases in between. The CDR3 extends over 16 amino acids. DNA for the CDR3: TGTGCCAGCTCACTGAACAGAGGGGGAACTAATGAAAAACTGTTTTTT. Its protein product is CASSLNRGGTNEKLFF.

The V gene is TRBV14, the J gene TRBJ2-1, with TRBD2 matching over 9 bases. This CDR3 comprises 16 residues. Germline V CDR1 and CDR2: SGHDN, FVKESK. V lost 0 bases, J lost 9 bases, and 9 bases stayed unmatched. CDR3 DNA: TGTGCCAGCAGCCAAGAAATAGCGGGGGCCGGGGGTGAGCAGTTCTTC. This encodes CASSQEIAGAGGEQFF.

The CDR3 DNA is TGTGCCAGCAGTCCCCGGGGACAGAGATACTACGAGCAGTACTTC. It is translated as CASSPRGQRYYEQYF. The J gene is TRBJ2-7, the V gene TRBV27, with 7 nucleotides matching TRBD1. The ends lost 5 bases at V and 3 bases at J; junction bases unmatched: 10. This CDR3 has 15 residues. Germline CDR1 and CDR2: MNHEY and SMNVEV (reference sequence).

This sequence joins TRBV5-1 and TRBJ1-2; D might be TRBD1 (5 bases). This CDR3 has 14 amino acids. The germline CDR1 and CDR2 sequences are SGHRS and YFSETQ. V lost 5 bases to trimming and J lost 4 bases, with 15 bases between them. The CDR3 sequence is CASRPDIQIYGYTF. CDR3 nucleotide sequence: TGCGCCAGCAGGCCGGACATACAGATCTATGGCTACACCTTC. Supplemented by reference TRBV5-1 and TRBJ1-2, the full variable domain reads KAGVTQTPRYLIKTRGQQVTLSCSPISGHRSVSWYQQTPGQGLQFLFEYFSETQRNKGNFPGRFSGRQFSNSRSEMNVSTLELGDSALYLCASRPDIQIYGYTFGSGTRLTVV.